This T cell receptor (beta chain) is drawn from a study of blood T cell repertoires in COVID-19. Germline V gene data show CDR1 as KGHSY and CDR2 as FQNENV. The V gene lost 2 bases and the J gene lost 3 bases, with 14 bases spanning the gap. The CDR3 sequence is 16 residues long. This clone was observed a handful of times. TCRdb's copy holds only in-frame clones and misses some; the assay was immunoSEQ multiplex PCR. The sample lists about 160,000 clones, more than 65% occurring once. This clonotype originated in a woman between 35 and 50 years old with acute COVID-19. Sequenced input: PBMCs or T cells enriched from blood (not recorded which). The V and J genes are TRBV16 and TRBJ1-5; D perhaps matches TRBD1 (5 bases). The CDR3 loop is CASSQGLGEANQPQHF. CDR3 bases: TGTGCCAGCAGCCAAGGATTGGGGGAGGCCAATCAGCCCCAGCATTTT. Together with reference TRBV16 and TRBJ1-5, the CDR3 gives the full variable domain: GEEVAQTPKHLVRGEGQKAKLYCAPIKGHSYVFWYQQVLKNEFKFLISFQNENVFDETGMPKERFSAKCLPNSPCSLEIQATKLEDSAVYFCASSQGLGEANQPQHFGDGTRLSIL.